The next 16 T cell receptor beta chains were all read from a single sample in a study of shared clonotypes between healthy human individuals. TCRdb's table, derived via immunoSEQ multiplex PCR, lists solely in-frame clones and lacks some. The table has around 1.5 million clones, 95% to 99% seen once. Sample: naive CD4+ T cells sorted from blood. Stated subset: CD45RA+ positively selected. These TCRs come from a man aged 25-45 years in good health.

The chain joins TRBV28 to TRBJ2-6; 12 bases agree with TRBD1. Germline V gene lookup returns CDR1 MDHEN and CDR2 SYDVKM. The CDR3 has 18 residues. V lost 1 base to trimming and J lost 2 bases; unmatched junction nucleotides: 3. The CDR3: CASSLSGTGGPGANVLTF. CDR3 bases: TGTGCCAGCAGTTTATCCGGGACAGGGGGCCCTGGGGCCAACGTCCTGACTTTC.

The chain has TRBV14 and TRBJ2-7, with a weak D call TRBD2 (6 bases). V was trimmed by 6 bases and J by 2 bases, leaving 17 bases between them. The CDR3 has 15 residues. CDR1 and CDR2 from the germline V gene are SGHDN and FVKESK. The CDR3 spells CASRYGGAETYEQYF. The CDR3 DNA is TGTGCCAGCAGATATGGCGGGGCCGAAACCTACGAGCAGTACTTC.

The CDR3 sequence is CASSRPVGEGGTEAFF. The CDR3, as DNA: TGTGCCAGCAGCCGTCCGGTAGGGGAAGGGGGCACTGAAGCTTTCTTT. The chain recombines TRBV7-9 with TRBJ1-1, with D possibly being TRBD1 (6 bases). The length of the CDR3 is 16 residues. Per the germline V gene, CDR1 is SEHNR and CDR2 is FQNEAQ (reference sequence). Trimming took 5 bases from V and 4 from J, leaving 20 bases between them.

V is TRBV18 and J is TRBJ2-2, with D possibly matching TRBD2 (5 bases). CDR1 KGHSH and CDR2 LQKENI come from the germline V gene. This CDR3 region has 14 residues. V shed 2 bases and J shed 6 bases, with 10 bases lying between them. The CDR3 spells CASSPKREPGELFF. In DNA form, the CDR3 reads TGTGCCAGCTCACCAAAGAGGGAGCCCGGGGAGCTGTTTTTT.

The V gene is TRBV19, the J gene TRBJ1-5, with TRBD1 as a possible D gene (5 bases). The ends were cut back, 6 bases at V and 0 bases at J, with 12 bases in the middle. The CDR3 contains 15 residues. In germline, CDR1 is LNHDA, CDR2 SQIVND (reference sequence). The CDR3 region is CASRSTGPSNQPQHF. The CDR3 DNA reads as TGTGCCAGTAGGAGCACAGGTCCTAGCAATCAGCCCCAGCATTTT.

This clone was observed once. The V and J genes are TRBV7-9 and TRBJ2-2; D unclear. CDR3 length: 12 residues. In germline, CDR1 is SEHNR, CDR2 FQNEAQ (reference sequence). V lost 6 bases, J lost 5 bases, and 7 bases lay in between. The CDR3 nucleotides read TGTGCCAGCAGATCAGTGACCGGGGAGCTGTTTTTT. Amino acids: CASRSVTGELFF. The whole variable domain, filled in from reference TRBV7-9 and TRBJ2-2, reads DTGVSQNPRHKITKRGQNVTFRCDPISEHNRLYWYRQTLGQGPEFLTYFQNEAQLEKSRLLSDRFSAERPKGSFSTLEIQRTEQGDSAMYLCASRSVTGELFFGEGSRLTVL.

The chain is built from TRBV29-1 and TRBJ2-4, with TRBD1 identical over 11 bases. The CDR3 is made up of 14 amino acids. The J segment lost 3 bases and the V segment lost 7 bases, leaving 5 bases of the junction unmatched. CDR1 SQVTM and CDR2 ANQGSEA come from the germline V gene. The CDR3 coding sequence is TGCAGCGCAGCGGACAGGGGGCTCAAAAACATTCAGTACTTC. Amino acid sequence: CSAADRGLKNIQYF.

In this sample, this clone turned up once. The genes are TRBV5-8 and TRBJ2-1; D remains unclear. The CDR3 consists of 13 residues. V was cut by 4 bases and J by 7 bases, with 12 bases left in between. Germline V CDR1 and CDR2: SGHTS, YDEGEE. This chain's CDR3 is CASSPGIRNEQFF. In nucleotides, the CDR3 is TGTGCCAGCAGCCCCGGAATAAGGAATGAGCAGTTCTTC. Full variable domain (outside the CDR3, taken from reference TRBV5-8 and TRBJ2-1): EAGVTQSPTHLIKTRGQQATLRCSPISGHTSVYWYQQALGLGLQFLLWYDEGEERNRGNFPPRFSGRQFPNYSSELNVNALELEDSALYLCASSPGIRNEQFFGPGTRLTVL.

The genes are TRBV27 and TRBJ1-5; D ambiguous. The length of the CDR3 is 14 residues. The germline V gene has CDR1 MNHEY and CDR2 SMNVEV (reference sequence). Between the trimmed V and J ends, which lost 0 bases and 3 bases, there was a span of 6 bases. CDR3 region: CASSLSVHNQPQHF. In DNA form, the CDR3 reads TGTGCCAGCAGTTTATCGGTGCACAATCAGCCCCAGCATTTT.

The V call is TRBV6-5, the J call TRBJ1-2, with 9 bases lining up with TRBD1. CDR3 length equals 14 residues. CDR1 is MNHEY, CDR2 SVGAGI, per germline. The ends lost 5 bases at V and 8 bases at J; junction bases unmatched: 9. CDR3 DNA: TGTGCCAGCAGTACGGACAGGGGTTGGGAGGGCTACACCTTC. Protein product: CASSTDRGWEGYTF.

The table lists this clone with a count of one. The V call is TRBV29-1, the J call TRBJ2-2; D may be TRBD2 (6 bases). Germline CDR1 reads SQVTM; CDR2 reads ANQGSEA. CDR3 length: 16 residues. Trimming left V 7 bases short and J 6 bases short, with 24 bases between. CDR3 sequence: CSAREGQRVIPGELFF. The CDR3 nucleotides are TGCAGCGCTCGTGAGGGCCAGCGGGTGATCCCCGGGGAGCTGTTTTTT.

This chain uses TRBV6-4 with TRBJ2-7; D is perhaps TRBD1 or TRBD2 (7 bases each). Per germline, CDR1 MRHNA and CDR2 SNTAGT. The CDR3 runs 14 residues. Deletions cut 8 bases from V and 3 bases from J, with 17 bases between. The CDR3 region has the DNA TGTGCCAGCCCTCGCGGGGGACAGATCTACGAGCAGTACTTC. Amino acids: CASPRGGQIYEQYF.

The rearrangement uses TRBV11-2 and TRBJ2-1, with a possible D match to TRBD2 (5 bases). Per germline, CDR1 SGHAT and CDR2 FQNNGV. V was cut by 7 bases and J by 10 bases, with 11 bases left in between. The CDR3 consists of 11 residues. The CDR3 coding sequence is TGTGCCAGCACCCTAGCCGCCGAGCAGTTCTTC. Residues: CASTLAAEQFF.

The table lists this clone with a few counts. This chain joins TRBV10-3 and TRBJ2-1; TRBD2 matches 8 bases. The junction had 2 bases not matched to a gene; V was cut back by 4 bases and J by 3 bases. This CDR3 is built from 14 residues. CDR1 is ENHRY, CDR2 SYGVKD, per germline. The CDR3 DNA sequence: TGTGCCATCAGTGGAAGCGGGAGCTACAATGAGCAGTTCTTC. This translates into CAISGSGSYNEQFF.

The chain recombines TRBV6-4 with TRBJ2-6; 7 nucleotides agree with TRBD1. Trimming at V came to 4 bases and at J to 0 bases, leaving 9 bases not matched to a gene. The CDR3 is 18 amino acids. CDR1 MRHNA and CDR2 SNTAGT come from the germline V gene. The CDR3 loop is CASSATGTDLSGANVLTF. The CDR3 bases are TGTGCCAGCAGTGCGACCGGGACAGATCTCTCTGGGGCCAACGTCCTGACTTTC.

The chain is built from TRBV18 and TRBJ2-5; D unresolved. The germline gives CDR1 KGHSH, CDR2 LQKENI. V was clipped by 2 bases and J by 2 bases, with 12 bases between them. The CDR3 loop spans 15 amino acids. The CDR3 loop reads CASSPLSAAQETQYF. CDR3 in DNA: TGTGCCAGCTCACCATTATCGGCGGCTCAAGAGACCCAGTACTTC.